The clone carrying this T cell receptor (beta chain) was detected only a few times. This PCR relied on a set of 60 Vbeta primers and 13 Jbeta primers. Some clones are missing from TCRdb's copy, which holds only in-frame ones; the method was immunoSEQ multiplex PCR. The sample holds roughly 180,000 clones, roughly 9.4% seen once. The data derive from a study of cytomegalovirus exposure and HLA in healthy donors. With 4 bases removed from V and 4 bases from J, the gap between germline ends came to 7 bases. CDR1 and CDR2 from the germline V gene are MNHNY and SVGAGI (reference sequence). The CDR3 has 12 residues.

The source material was PBMCs. The TCR sequence derives from a woman aged 25 to 39 in good health and CMV-seropositive. This sequence joins TRBV6-6 and TRBJ1-1; D gene unclear. The CDR3 nucleotides are TGTGCCAGCAGTTCCGGGGTCACTGAAGCTTTCTTT. It specifies CASSSGVTEAFF.